The following is a TCR beta chain sequence with its context. Its specific antigen is unknown. Per-base qualities were not stored, and no clone one base away is much larger. The data stem from a study of neoadjuvant anti-PD-1 for oral cavity cancer (dated by TCRdb to the early 2020s). A note on the overall study: Before undergoing curative-intent surgical resection, most patients got three to four biweekly nivolumab doses at 3 mg/kg. Patients without progression received a fourth nivolumab dose around day 43 and underwent definitive surgical resection on days 50-56. The parent correlative cohort included roughly 13 patients, with a roughly 34% response rate. Responders were defined as patients with complete response, partial response or stable disease by RECIST 1.1; non-responders were defined as patients with progression.

For deep sequencing, PBMC libraries mostly used 400 to 500 ng of input genomic DNA, with six replicates for each sample. Following the manufacturer's instructions, the team built TCRbeta libraries using the immunoSEQ hsTCRbeta kit. Sequencing of the completed libraries took place using an Illumina NovaSeq 6000 S4 flow cell after they had been pooled to roughly 2.9 nM. In the authors' own workflow: The immunoSEQ Analyzer was used for raw data preprocessing and quality control. The analysis was restricted to productive rearrangements, with each unique CDR3 amino acid sequence defining a clonotype. Using the R package tcR, the researchers computed the Gini-Simpson index as their estimate of repertoire clonality. Student's t test was used to compare Gini indices, while Pearson correlation assessed associations with tumor size change. As stored in TCRdb, this immuneACCESS dataset retains in-frame rearrangements with V and J assigned. A fraction of the clones does not appear; measured against another copy, unresolved V genes explain less than half of the discrepancy, and the remainder lacks a known reason. V and J calls and clone size are those listed in that table; D and trimming were worked out from the DNA. Here the sample has 55,000 to 75,000 clones; 70% to 90% occur a single time. Less than 3% of the sample is taken by the ten largest.

The CDR3 sequence holds 13 residues, the cysteine and phenylalanine included. Just CDR3 DNA is preserved here, 39 bases in frame from base 1. CDR1 and CDR2 (MNHEY, SMNVEV) derive from the germline V gene (reference sequence). At the junction V is shortened by 6 bases and J by 7 bases; bases outside the gene matches: 8. Study-wide conclusions, independent of this receptor: The TCR analyses had only three patients in each response group, and the authors called for validation in larger cohorts. Higher pretreatment blood Treg/Th17 ratios correlated with higher pretreatment blood TCRbeta clonality and lower post-treatment tumor TCRbeta clonality. After neoadjuvant nivolumab, non-responders showed significantly higher T cell clonality (Gini index) in PBMCs than responders did.

This specimen's time point label, interpreted: after neoadjuvant nivolumab, at surgical resection. The patients had newly diagnosed stage II-IVA oral cavity squamous cell carcinoma and had not received any prior systemic or radiation treatment. The cohort consisted of patients with HPV-negative, locally advanced oral cavity squamous cell carcinoma. No culture maintenance or expansion was done, as the peripheral blood mononuclear cells went straight to analysis. Samples were obtained from a longitudinal correlative study of a single-arm phase II trial of neoadjuvant nivolumab in oral cavity squamous cell carcinoma. Subject-matched pre- and post-treatment PBMCs and tumors from three responders and three non-responders underwent genomic DNA-based TCRbeta sequencing. Peripheral blood mononuclear cells were collected before nivolumab treatment and were collected again after treatment, at the time of surgery. Genomic DNA was isolated from PBMCs using the Maxwell RSC DNA from Cells kit.

The sequenced sample was PBMCs, obtained after nivolumab (anti-PD-1) treatment. This sequence originates from a person aged 40 to 85 with oral cavity squamous cell carcinoma. The rearranged segments are TRBV27 and TRBJ2-7, with 8 bases aligning to TRBD2. The sequenced DNA: TGTGCCAGCAGAGTCGGACTAGCCCAGGAGCAGTACTTC. This gives the protein CASRVGLAQEQYF.